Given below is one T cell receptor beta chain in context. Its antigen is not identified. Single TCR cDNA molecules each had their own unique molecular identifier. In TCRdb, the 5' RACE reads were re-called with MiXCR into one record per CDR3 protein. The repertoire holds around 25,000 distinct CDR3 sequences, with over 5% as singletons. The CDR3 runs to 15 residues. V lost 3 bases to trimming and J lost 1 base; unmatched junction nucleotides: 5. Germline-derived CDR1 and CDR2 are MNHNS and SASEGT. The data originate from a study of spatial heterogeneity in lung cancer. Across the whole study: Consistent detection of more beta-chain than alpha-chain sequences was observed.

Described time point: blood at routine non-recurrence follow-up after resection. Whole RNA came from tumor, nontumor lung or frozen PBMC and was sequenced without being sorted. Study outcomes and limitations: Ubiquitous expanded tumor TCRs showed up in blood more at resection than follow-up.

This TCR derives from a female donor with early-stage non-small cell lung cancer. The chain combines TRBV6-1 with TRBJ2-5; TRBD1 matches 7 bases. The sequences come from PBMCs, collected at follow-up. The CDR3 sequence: CASSDLDRIQETQYF. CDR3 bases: TGTGCCAGCAGTGACCTGGACAGGATCCAAGAGACCCAGTACTTC.